The present T cell receptor beta chain was sequenced within a study of T cells after yellow fever vaccination (dated 2019 in TCRdb). Study-wide context: The SMART-Seq v4 Ultra Low Input RNA kit was used to prepare libraries from fractions with low cell numbers. Blood was collected at multiple timepoints before and after primary and secondary immunization, and bulk PBMC replicates and cell subsets were isolated. Bulk TCR alpha and beta repertoires were sequenced longitudinally to track T-cell clones before and after primary and booster YFV17D yellow fever vaccination. Two healthy male donors made up the cohort, one aged 18 to 30 years and the other aged 30 to 40 years.

CDR1 is given as SGHTA and CDR2 as FQGNSA, both from the germline V gene. The cysteine opens and the phenylalanine closes a CDR3 of 14 amino acids. Only CDR3 DNA is held: 42 bases, read in frame from base 1. Deletion took 3 bases off V and 3 bases off J, with a span of 10 bases between the germline ends. The full study reports these points: Because abundant contaminating clonotypes from the bulk population could be contained in FACS-sorted repertoires, computational filtering was required. A small fraction of clonotypes appeared in both the CD4 and CD8 compartments, likely as a result of convergent recombination. Because only two donors were included in the study, the extent to which the findings can be generalized is limited. After the booster, most clones that had expanded after primary vaccination were detected again (over 95% of CD4 and around 88% of CD8), suggesting broad maintenance of memory. The secondary T-cell response was weaker than the primary response but faster, peaking on day 5 instead of day 15.

Sequencing relied on an Illumina NovaSeq 6000. TCR cDNA was made using 5'RACE template switching, a step that added a universal primer site and unique molecular identifiers. Priming of cDNA synthesis was performed from both the TCR alpha and TCR beta constant segments. Library amplification used two PCR steps, and the second PCR step added sample barcodes and sequencing adapters. Sequencing of the libraries was done on either Illumina HiSeq 2500 (2x100 bp) or NovaSeq (2x150 bp). The original methods were these. MIGEC handled demultiplexing of reads and collapsing into UMI consensus sequences, while MiXCR performed V(D)J alignment. Clonotypes responding to the vaccine were identified with edgeR on replicate PBMC samples, with the criteria of FDR below 0.01 and a log2 fold change above 5 up to day 15. CD4 or CD8 identity was assigned to each bulk clonotype according to whether the clonotype was present at higher abundance in the sequenced CD4 repertoire or the sequenced CD8 repertoire. The public reads were reanalyzed by TCRdb: fastp trimming at Q25, MiXCR alignment, in-frame beta chains only. All rows with the same CDR3 protein become a single entry with the most common DNA and genes. These V and J calls rely on TCRdb rather than the paper's analysis. This sample gives some 350,000 distinct CDR3 sequences in total; under 5% of them show up just once. 24% of the sample belongs to the ten largest clones.

This clonotype was detected a few times. No antigen is known for it. Per-base qualities were not stored, and no clone one base away is much larger. Taken with the paper, the label for treatment or condition translates to: live attenuated yellow fever vaccine strain. At each blood-draw timepoint, two biological replicates of bulk PBMCs were obtained. PBMCs were isolated from peripheral blood using a standard Ficoll-Paque protocol. TriZol was used to extract RNA from bulk PBMCs, CD4 and CD8 fractions, and dextramer-positive and dextramer-negative fractions. This specimen was PBMCs, taken 5 days after the yellow fever booster vaccination. The source is a man aged 18 to 29 who received the YFV17D yellow fever vaccine. The chain joins TRBV7-2 to TRBJ2-3; the D gene may be TRBD1 or TRBD2, since each aligns over 6 bases. The DNA sequence reads TGTGCCAGCAGCTTTTGGGGGGCAACAGATACGCAGTATTTT. Protein translation: CASSFWGATDTQYF. Extended through the reference TRBV7-2 and TRBJ2-3 proteins, this CDR3 yields the full variable domain: GAGVSQSPSNKVTEKGKDVELRCDPISGHTALYWYRQSLGQGLEFLIYFQGNSAPDKSGLPSDRFSAERTGGSVSTLTIQRTQQEDSAVYLCASSFWGATDTQYFGPGTRLTVL.